The entry below describes one T cell receptor (beta chain). TCRdb keeps only in-frame clones here, not all; method: immunoSEQ multiplex PCR. This repertoire shows roughly 150,000 clones, 84% found once; its top ten account for more than 7%. These data originate in a study of blood T cell repertoires in COVID-19. In the study overall: Acute and convalescent COVID-19 samples came from the United States, Italy and Spain.

This sequence was found in a human donor in a cohort sampled during active COVID-19. Sequencing input: peripheral blood.

The CDR3 loop is CASSPLGGSNQPQHF. In DNA form, the CDR3 reads TGTGCCAGTAGTCCCCTAGGCGGGAGCAATCAGCCCCAGCATTTT. The chain joins TRBV19 to TRBJ1-5; D is uncertain. CDR1 LNHDA and CDR2 SQIVND come from the germline V gene (reference sequence). The CDR3 covers 15 residues. With 5 bases removed from V and 1 base from J, the gap between germline ends came to 12 bases.